A selection of T cell receptor beta chains follows, all from one sample in a study of blood T cell repertoires in COVID-19. Generated by immunoSEQ multiplex PCR, the TCRdb table keeps only in-frame clones and is missing some. The sample has 200,000 to 250,000 clones; just over 85% are singletons. Sequencing was done on a sample of peripheral blood. The receptors come from a man aged 25 to 45 who had recovered from COVID-19. Each CDR3 is given with its conserved first and last residue. Fields, in order: J gene, D gene, V gene, CDR3 protein. The D gene is left open where the match is weak.

TRBJ1-1,.,TRBV6-5,CASSLRGNTEAFF
TRBJ1-5,.,TRBV6-7,CASSYSNRNNQPQHF
TRBJ1-2,.,TRBV7-2,CASSLSLTGRYTF
TRBJ1-6,TRBD1,TRBV2,CASRPDRASYNSPLHF
TRBJ1-2,.,TRBV11-2,CASNQDRWSGGYTF
TRBJ1-1,.,TRBV5-1,CASRQNFEAFF
TRBJ2-5,TRBD1,TRBV7-9,CASSPGRTGTGQETQYF
TRBJ2-6,TRBD1,TRBV10-3,CAMAGQGALNVLTF
TRBJ2-7,TRBD2,TRBV11-2,CASSFRLAGGYEQYF
TRBJ2-1,TRBD2,TRBV27,CASSFGRGGDNEQFF
TRBJ2-3,.,TRBV25-1,CASEGGMDLLMQYF
TRBJ2-1,.,TRBV6-1,CASVISGGEQFF
TRBJ1-5,TRBD1,TRBV2,CASRQGNSNQPQHF
TRBJ2-3,TRBD1,TRBV7-2,CASSTQTGGLAQYF
TRBJ1-5,.,TRBV19,CASRVPGGRYQPQHF